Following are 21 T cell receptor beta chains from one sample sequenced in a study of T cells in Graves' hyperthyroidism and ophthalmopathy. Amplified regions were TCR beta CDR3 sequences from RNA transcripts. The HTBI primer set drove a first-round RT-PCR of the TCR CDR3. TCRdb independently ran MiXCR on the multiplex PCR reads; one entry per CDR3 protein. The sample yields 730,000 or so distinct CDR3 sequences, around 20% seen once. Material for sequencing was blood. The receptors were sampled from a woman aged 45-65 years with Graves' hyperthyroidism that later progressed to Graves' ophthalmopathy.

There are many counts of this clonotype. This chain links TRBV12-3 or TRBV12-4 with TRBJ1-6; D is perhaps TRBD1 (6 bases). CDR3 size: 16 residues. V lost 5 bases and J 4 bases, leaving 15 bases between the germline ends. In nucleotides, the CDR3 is TGTGCCAGCAGTGCTCCAGGGGACATTTATAATTCACCCCTCCACTTT. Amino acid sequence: CASSAPGDIYNSPLHF.

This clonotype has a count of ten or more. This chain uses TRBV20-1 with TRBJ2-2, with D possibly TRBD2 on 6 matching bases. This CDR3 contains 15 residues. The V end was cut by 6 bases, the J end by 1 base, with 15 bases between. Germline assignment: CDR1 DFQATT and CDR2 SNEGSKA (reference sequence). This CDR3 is CSAQGGKGNTGELFF. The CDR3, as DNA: TGCAGTGCCCAAGGAGGGAAAGGGAACACCGGGGAGCTGTTTTTT.

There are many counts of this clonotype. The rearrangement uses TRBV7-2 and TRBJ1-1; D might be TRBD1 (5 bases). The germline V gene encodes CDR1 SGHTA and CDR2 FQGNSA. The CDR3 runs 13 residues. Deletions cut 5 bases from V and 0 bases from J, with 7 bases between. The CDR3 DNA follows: TGTGCCAGCAGCGAGGGGATGAACACTGAAGCTTTCTTT. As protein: CASSEGMNTEAFF.

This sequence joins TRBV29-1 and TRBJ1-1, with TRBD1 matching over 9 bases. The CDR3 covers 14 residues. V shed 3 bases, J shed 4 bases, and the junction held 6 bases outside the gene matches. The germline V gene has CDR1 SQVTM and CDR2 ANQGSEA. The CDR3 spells CSVDTGGAITEAFF. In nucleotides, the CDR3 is TGCAGCGTTGATACAGGGGGCGCGATCACTGAAGCTTTCTTT.

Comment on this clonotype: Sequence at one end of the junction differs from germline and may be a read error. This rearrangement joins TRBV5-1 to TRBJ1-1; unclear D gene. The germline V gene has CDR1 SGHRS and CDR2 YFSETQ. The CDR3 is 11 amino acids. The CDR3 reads CASTPNTEAFF. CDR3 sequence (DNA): TGTGCCAGCACCCCAAACACTGAAGCTTTCTTT.

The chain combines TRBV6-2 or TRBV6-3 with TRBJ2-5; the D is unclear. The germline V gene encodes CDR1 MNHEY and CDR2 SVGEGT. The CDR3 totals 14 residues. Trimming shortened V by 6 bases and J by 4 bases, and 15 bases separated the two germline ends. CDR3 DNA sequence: TGTGCCAGCAGAGAGCCGGCCTCGGGAGAGACCCAGTACTTC. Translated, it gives CASREPASGETQYF.

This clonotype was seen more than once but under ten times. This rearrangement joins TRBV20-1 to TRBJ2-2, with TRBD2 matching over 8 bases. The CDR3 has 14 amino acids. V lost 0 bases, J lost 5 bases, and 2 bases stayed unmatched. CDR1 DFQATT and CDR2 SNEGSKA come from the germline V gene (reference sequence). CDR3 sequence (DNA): TGCAGTGCTAGAGATCGGGGGGGAACCGGGGAGCTGTTTTTT. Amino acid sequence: CSARDRGGTGELFF.

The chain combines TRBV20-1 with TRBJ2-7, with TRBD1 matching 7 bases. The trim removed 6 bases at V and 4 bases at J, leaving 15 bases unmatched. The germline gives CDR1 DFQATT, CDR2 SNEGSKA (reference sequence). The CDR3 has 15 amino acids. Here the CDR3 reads CSAKVMGQPVYEQYF. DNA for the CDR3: TGCAGTGCCAAGGTCATGGGACAGCCAGTTTACGAGCAGTACTTC.

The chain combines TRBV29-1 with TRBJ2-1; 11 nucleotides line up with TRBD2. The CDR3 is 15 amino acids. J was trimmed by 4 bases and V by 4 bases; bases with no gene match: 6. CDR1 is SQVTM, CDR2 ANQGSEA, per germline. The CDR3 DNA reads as TGCAGCGTTGTGAGGCTAGCGGGGGGTTACAATGAGCAGTTCTTC. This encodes CSVVRLAGGYNEQFF.

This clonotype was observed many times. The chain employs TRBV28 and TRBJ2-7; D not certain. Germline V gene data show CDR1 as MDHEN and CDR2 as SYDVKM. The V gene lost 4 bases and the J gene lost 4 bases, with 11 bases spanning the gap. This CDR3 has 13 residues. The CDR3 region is CASSSSGKYEQYF. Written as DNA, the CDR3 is TGTGCCAGCAGTTCCAGTGGGAAGTACGAGCAGTACTTC. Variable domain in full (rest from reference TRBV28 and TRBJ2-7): DVKVTQSSRYLVKRTGEKVFLECVQDMDHENMFWYRQDPGLGLRLIYFSYDVKMKEKGDIPEGYSVSREKKERFSLILESASTNQTSMYLCASSSSGKYEQYFGPGTRLTVT.

For the CDR3, the DNA is TGCAGCATCTGGACGGATTACTCTGGAAACACCATATATTTT. It encodes CSIWTDYSGNTIYF. This chain uses TRBV29-1 with TRBJ1-3; D unresolved. CDR1 and CDR2 from the germline V gene are SQVTM and ANQGSEA. The CDR3 consists of 14 residues. V lost 8 bases to trimming and J lost 0 bases, with 14 bases between them.

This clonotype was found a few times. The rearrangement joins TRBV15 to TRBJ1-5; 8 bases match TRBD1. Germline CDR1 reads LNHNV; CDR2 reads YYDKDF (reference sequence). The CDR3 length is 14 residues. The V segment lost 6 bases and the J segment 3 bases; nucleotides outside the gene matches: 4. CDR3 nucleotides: TGTGCCACCAGAAGACAGGGGTTCAATCAGCCCCAGCATTTT. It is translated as CATRRQGFNQPQHF.

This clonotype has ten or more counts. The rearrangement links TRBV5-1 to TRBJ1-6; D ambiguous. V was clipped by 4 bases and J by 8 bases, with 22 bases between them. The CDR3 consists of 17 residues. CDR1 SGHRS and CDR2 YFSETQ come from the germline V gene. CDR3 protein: CASSLNSWTAQDSPLHF. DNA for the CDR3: TGCGCCAGCAGCCTGAACTCCTGGACTGCTCAAGATTCACCCCTCCACTTT.

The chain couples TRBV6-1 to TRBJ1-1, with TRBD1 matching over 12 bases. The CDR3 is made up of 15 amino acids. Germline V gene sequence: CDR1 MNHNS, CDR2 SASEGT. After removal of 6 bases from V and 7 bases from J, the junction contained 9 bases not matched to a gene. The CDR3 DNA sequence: TGTGCCAGCAGCTCCAGGGACAGGGGGCGCTTTGAAGCTTTCTTT. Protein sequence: CASSSRDRGRFEAFF.

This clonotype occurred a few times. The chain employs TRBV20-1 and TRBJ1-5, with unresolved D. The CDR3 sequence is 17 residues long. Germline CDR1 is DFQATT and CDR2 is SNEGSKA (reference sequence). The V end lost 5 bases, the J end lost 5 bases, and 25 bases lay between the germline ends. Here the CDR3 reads CSAGRVVGISHHQPQHF. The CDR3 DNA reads TGCAGTGCTGGACGCGTTGTGGGGATTTCTCATCATCAGCCCCAGCATTTT.

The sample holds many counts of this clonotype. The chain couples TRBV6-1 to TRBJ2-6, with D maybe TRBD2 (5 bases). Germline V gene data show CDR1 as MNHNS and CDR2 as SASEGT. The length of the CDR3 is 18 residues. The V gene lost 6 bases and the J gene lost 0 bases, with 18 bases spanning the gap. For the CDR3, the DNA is TGTGCCAGCAGCCCCAGATCCAATGGAGGCTCTGGGGCCAACGTCCTGACTTTC. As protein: CASSPRSNGGSGANVLTF.

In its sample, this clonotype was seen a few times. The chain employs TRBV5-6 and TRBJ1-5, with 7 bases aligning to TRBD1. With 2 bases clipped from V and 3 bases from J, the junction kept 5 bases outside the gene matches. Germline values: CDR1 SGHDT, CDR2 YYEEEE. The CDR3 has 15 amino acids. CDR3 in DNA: TGTGCCAGCAGCTTCGGGACAGCCTACAATCAGCCCCAGCATTTT. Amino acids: CASSFGTAYNQPQHF.

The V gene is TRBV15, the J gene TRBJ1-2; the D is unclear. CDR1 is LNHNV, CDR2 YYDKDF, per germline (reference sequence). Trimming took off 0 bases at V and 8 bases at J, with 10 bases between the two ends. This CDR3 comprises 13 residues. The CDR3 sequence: CATSRDAGRGYTF. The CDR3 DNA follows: TGTGCCACCAGCAGAGATGCGGGGAGAGGCTACACCTTC.

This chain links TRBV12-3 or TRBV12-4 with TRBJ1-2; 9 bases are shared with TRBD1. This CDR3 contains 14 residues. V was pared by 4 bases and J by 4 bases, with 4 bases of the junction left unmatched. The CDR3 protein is CASSYGTGFYGYTF. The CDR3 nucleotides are TGTGCCAGCAGTTATGGGACAGGGTTCTATGGCTACACCTTC.

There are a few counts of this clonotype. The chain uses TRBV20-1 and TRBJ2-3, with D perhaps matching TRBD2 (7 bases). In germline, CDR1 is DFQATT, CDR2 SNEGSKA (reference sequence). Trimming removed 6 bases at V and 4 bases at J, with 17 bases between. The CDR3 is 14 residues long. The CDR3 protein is CSAEGRGAADTQYF. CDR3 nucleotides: TGCAGTGCCGAGGGACGGGGGGCGGCAGATACGCAGTATTTT.

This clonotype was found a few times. The CDR3 reads CASRKSYDEKLFF. CDR3 sequence (DNA): TGTGCCAGCAGGAAGAGCTATGATGAAAAACTGTTTTTT. The chain has TRBV5-4 and TRBJ1-4; D is uncertain. Germline CDR1 reads SGHNT; CDR2 reads YYREEE (reference sequence). This CDR3 has 13 amino acids. V was cut by 5 bases and J by 6 bases, with 11 bases left in between.